This TCR beta chain was retrieved from a study of response to subunit inactivated influenza vaccine. Points from the study as a whole: The authors proposed limited new T cell recruitment per seasonal influenza vaccination.

From the RT-PCR reads, TCRdb called clonotypes with MiXCR, one entry per CDR3 protein. Among some 640,000 distinct CDR3 sequences listed, 11% to 15% were seen once. This CDR3 contains 13 residues. Germline V gene lookup returns CDR1 MDHEN and CDR2 SYDVKM. Trimming cost V 8 bases and J 7 bases; bases outside gene matches: 8. In its sample, this clonotype was seen many times. The antigen is undetermined. This chain uses TRBV28 with TRBJ1-2; 9 nucleotides align to TRBD1. The clonotype comes from a man in his fifties who received an inactivated influenza vaccine. Material: PBMCs from blood, obtained about 14 days before vaccination. The CDR3 DNA reads as TGTGCCAGCTTCCCTGGACAGGGGACTGGCTACACCTTC. Translating gives CASFPGQGTGYTF.